These 30 T cell receptor beta chains share one sample of origin, sequenced in a study of blood T cells in healthy people across ages (dated by TCRdb to the mid-2010s). Library preparation was by 5' RACE. TCRdb shows the sequencer as Illumina HiSeq 2500. A second PCR of about 6 to 11 cycles was run with a J-beta primer mix and a sample-barcoded 5' primer. The raw public data were reprocessed by TCRdb itself: fastp quality trimming at Q25, MiXCR clonotype calling, in-frame beta chains only. Records with the same CDR3 protein are collapsed into one entry carrying the most frequent genes and DNA. The sample table contains hundreds of thousands of distinct CDR3 sequences; only one count was recorded for around 38% of them. In total, the top ten clones hold 25% to 35% of the sample. Specimen: blood. The receptors here all came from a man older than 75 in good health.

This clonotype was counted between two and nine times. Germline and junction disagree at one end, which may indicate a read error. V usage is TRBV27 and J usage is TRBJ2-3; perhaps TRBD2 as D (5 bases). CDR1 MNHEY and CDR2 SMNVEV come from the germline V gene (reference sequence). The CDR3 has 15 residues. This chain's CDR3 is CASSPGNPSTDTQYF. The CDR3 DNA is TGTGCCAGCTCGCCCGGGAACCCTAGCACGGATACGCAGTATTTT.

The chain carries TRBV6-2 or TRBV6-3 and TRBJ1-1; maybe TRBD1 (5 bases). Between the trimmed V and J ends, which lost 6 bases and 0 bases, there was a span of 11 bases. In germline, CDR1 is MNHEY, CDR2 SVGEGT. The CDR3 runs to 14 residues. The CDR3 protein is CASRRQNMNTEAFF. The CDR3 DNA reads TGTGCCAGCAGGAGACAGAACATGAACACTGAAGCTTTCTTT.

The chain is built from TRBV15 and TRBJ2-3; D remains unclear. V was pared by 2 bases and J by 0 bases, with 9 bases between. The germline V gene encodes CDR1 LNHNV and CDR2 YYDKDF (reference sequence). CDR3 length equals 15 residues. The CDR3 spells CATSRSDESTDTQYF. The CDR3, as DNA: TGTGCCACCAGCAGATCCGACGAAAGCACAGATACGCAGTATTTT.

This clonotype was counted a few times. V and J are TRBV7-3 and TRBJ1-1; the D gene is possibly TRBD1 (5 bases). This CDR3 is built from 13 residues. Per the germline V gene, CDR1 is SGHTA and CDR2 is FQGTGA. Trimming pared 5 bases from V and 3 bases from J, leaving 10 bases between. The CDR3 sequence: CASSRQGYTEAFF. CDR3 nucleotide sequence: TGTGCCAGCAGCCGTCAGGGTTACACTGAAGCTTTCTTT.

V usage is TRBV7-9 and J usage is TRBJ2-2, with TRBD1 identical over 7 bases. Germline CDR1 and CDR2: SEHNR and FQNEAQ (reference sequence). The CDR3 is 18 amino acids. V lost 1 base and J lost 2; bases outside the gene matches: 10. Here the CDR3 reads CASSLDRDRALNTGELFF. DNA of the CDR3: TGTGCCAGCAGCTTAGACCGGGACAGAGCCCTAAACACCGGGGAGCTGTTTTTT.

Comment on this clonotype: One end of the junction is discordant with germline, which a read error may explain. The V and J genes are TRBV11-3 and TRBJ2-1; the D is unclear. This CDR3 comprises 14 residues. CDR1 is SGHNT and CDR2 is YENEEA in the germline V gene. The chain's CDR3 is CASSVDLQYNEQFF. In DNA, the CDR3 is TGTGCCAGCAGCGTAGACCTTCAGTACAATGAGCAGTTCTTC.

Regarding this clonotype: A much larger clone sits a single nucleotide away, making a read error possible. V gene TRBV29-1 combines with J gene TRBJ2-5, with a tentative D call TRBD2 (6 bases). The CDR3 has 13 residues. Trimming removed 4 bases from V and 3 bases from J, with 12 bases in between. CDR1 is SQVTM and CDR2 is ANQGSEA in the germline V gene. For the CDR3, the DNA is TGCAGCGTTGCGGGTCCGGGGGAAGAGACCCAGTACTTC. It yields the protein CSVAGPGEETQYF.

This clonotype was counted once. The V and J genes are TRBV20-1 and TRBJ1-1, with 7 bases aligning to TRBD1. Per the germline V gene, CDR1 is DFQATT and CDR2 is SNEGSKA (reference sequence). The CDR3 contains 15 residues. V lost 0 bases to trimming and J lost 1 base; unmatched junction nucleotides: 5. CDR3 amino acids: CSARDMRQGNTEAFF. CDR3 in DNA: TGCAGTGCTAGAGATATGAGACAGGGGAACACTGAAGCTTTCTTT.

In the case of this clonotype: An end of the junction does not agree with germline; a read error may underlie this. CDR3 in amino acids: CSAGDPASGSRNEQFF. CDR3 bases: TGCAGTGCTGGAGACCCCGCGAGCGGGAGTAGGAATGAGCAGTTCTTC. V usage is TRBV20-1 and J usage is TRBJ2-1; 8 bases agree with TRBD2. This CDR3 has 16 residues. Germline loops: CDR1 DFQATT, CDR2 SNEGSKA (reference sequence).

The sample holds a few counts of this clonotype. The V gene is TRBV20-1, the J gene TRBJ1-5; TRBD1 aligns across 9 bases. The CDR3 has 17 amino acids. The V segment lost 0 bases and the J segment 6 bases; nucleotides outside the gene matches: 12. The germline CDR1 and CDR2 sequences are DFQATT and SNEGSKA (reference sequence). In DNA, the CDR3 is TGCAGTGCTAGAGACCGGACAGGGGCCCCATCTGGTCAGCCCCAGCATTTT. Its translation: CSARDRTGAPSGQPQHF.

This clonotype was recorded once. This rearrangement joins TRBV20-1 to TRBJ2-1; no definite D call. The germline V gene has CDR1 DFQATT and CDR2 SNEGSKA (reference sequence). The ends were cut back, 7 bases at V and 9 bases at J, with 13 bases in the middle. This CDR3 is built from 11 residues. The CDR3 bases are TGCAGTGAGGGAAGCAATCTTGAGCAGTTCTTC. Protein sequence: CSEGSNLEQFF.

On this clonotype: One junction end disagrees with the germline gene, perhaps due to a read error. V is TRBV6-1 and J is TRBJ1-4, with D unclear. From germline, CDR1 is MNHNS and CDR2 SASEGT. This CDR3 spans 16 amino acids. For the CDR3, the DNA is TGTGCCTGCAGTGCCGTCCTATCTGCAACTAATGAAAAACTGTTTTTT. Encoded protein: CACSAVLSATNEKLFF.

With respect to this clonotype: An end of the junction differs from the germline gene, which may be a read error. The rearrangement joins TRBV5-1 to TRBJ2-3; possible D gene TRBD1, 5 bases. CDR3 length: 14 amino acids. CDR1 SGHRS and CDR2 YFSETQ come from the germline V gene. The CDR3 DNA follows: TGCACCAGCAGCTTGGGTTCGGAAACAGGTACGCAGTATTTT. Translation: CTSSLGSETGTQYF.

The chain uses TRBV7-3 and TRBJ2-1; TRBD2 matches at 12 bases. J was trimmed by 9 bases and V by 5 bases; bases with no gene match: 11. Germline lookup yields CDR1 SGHTA and CDR2 FQGTGA. This CDR3 is 16 amino acids long. The chain's CDR3 is CASSPEPLAGGSEQFF. Here the CDR3 DNA reads TGTGCCAGCAGCCCCGAGCCCCTAGCGGGAGGGTCTGAGCAGTTCTTC.

The V and J genes are TRBV11-1 and TRBJ2-7; 9 positions agree with TRBD1. Germline V gene lookup returns CDR1 SGHAT and CDR2 FQDESV (reference sequence). Unmatched junction bases numbered 7, after V lost 7 bases and J lost 6 bases. The CDR3 loop spans 13 amino acids. In DNA form, the CDR3 reads TGTGCCAGCACCCGGGACAGGGCGTGCGAGCAGTACTTC. Translated: CASTRDRACEQYF.

The chain couples TRBV28 to TRBJ1-2; 9 bases align to TRBD1. This CDR3 region has 21 residues. V trimming: 1 base; J trimming: 4 bases; junction bases outside the gene matches: 22. The germline CDR1 and CDR2 sequences are MDHEN and SYDVKM. DNA of the CDR3: TGTGCCAGCAGTTTATATTCCCCCGAATACAGGGGGCCCCGTGACGTCTATGGCTACACCTTC. Translated, it gives CASSLYSPEYRGPRDVYGYTF.

The chain couples TRBV6-2 or TRBV6-3 to TRBJ2-3; TRBD2 matches at 10 bases. The CDR3 length is 15 residues. Germline CDR1 MNHEY, CDR2 SVGEGT. J gave up 4 bases and V 7 bases, and 8 bases lay outside the gene matches. The CDR3 loop reads CASNPQRGGADTQYF. The CDR3 DNA sequence: TGTGCCAGCAACCCCCAGCGGGGGGGCGCAGATACGCAGTATTTT.

V usage is TRBV6-2 or TRBV6-3 and J usage is TRBJ1-2, with 12 bases fitting TRBD1. Germline V gene data show CDR1 as MNHEY and CDR2 as SVGEGT. The length of the CDR3 is 16 residues. V shed 0 bases and J 7 bases; nucleotides not matched to a gene: 6. CDR3 bases: TGTGCCAGCAGTTACTCGATCGGGACAGGGGGCAGTGGCTACACCTTC. It codes for CASSYSIGTGGSGYTF.

This clonotype was seen only a few times. This chain links TRBV7-9 with TRBJ2-3, with TRBD2 identical over 7 bases. V shed 5 bases, J shed 0 bases, and the junction held 11 bases outside the gene matches. The CDR3 covers 17 residues. The V gene's germline CDR1 is SEHNR and CDR2 FQNEAQ (reference sequence). Here the CDR3 DNA reads TGTGCCAGCAGCCCCGGGGAGGGGCCGGTAAGCACAGATACGCAGTATTTT. Amino acid sequence: CASSPGEGPVSTDTQYF.

This clonotype was detected only a few times. The J gene is TRBJ2-5, the V gene TRBV6-1, with D unresolved. Trimming took off 2 bases at V and 6 bases at J, with 16 bases between the two ends. From germline, CDR1 is MNHNS and CDR2 SASEGT. The CDR3 consists of 15 residues. The CDR3: CASSENRDSVQTQYF. The CDR3 DNA sequence: TGTGCCAGCAGTGAAAATCGAGATTCTGTGCAGACCCAGTACTTC.

This clonotype was seen just once. This rearrangement joins TRBV12-3 or TRBV12-4 to TRBJ2-3; no definite D call. V lost 6 bases and J lost 15, with 25 bases in between. The CDR3 has 14 amino acids. CDR3 DNA sequence: TGTGCCAGCAGGTCTAGAGGTAGCACAGATACGGAATATTTT. It specifies CASRSRGSTDTEYF.

On this clonotype itself: Given a much more abundant clone one base away, this may be a read error. J is TRBJ2-5 and V is TRBV10-2; a possible D gene is TRBD2 (5 bases). Trimming left V 3 bases short and J 13 bases short, with 21 bases between. There are 14 residues in the CDR3. CDR1 and CDR2 from the germline V gene are WSHSY and SAAADI. This CDR3 reads CASSESLGPRDPYF. Here the CDR3 DNA reads TGCGCCAGCAGTGAATCACTAGGCCCACGAGACCCGTACTTC.

The table lists this clonotype with a few counts. This chain joins TRBV15 and TRBJ2-1, with 7 bases aligning to TRBD2. Germline V CDR1 and CDR2: LNHNV, YYDKDF (reference sequence). V shed 2 bases, J shed 1 base, and the junction held 11 bases outside the gene matches. The CDR3 extends over 18 amino acids. The CDR3 is CATSRHGRGSTSYNEQFF. The CDR3 DNA sequence: TGTGCCACCAGCAGACATGGGAGGGGCTCAACTTCCTACAATGAGCAGTTCTTC.

In the case of this clonotype: A junction boundary mismatches the germline segment, possibly from a read error. CDR3 DNA sequence: TGCAGTACTAGGGAGGGGGGACTAGCGACCTCTGGGGCCAACGTCCTGACTTTC. Amino acids: CSTREGGLATSGANVLTF. The chain carries TRBV20-1 and TRBJ2-6; 10 bases agree with TRBD2. Per germline, CDR1 DFQATT and CDR2 SNEGSKA (reference sequence). The CDR3 is 18 amino acids.

The chain carries TRBV29-1 and TRBJ2-1, with D unresolved. The germline gives CDR1 SQVTM, CDR2 ANQGSEA. The CDR3 length is 11 residues. Trimming cost V 4 bases and J 13 bases, with 14 bases left between them. CDR3 residues: CSVVQGETQFF. The CDR3 DNA reads as TGCAGCGTTGTTCAAGGAGAGACCCAGTTCTTC.

This sequence joins TRBV7-6 and TRBJ2-5; 12 positions agree with TRBD2. V dropped 3 bases and J dropped 6; count of bases not matched to a gene: 8. Germline V lookup: CDR1 SGHVS, CDR2 FNYEAQ. There are 16 residues in the CDR3. This CDR3 is CASSLGLAGGLKTQYF. For the CDR3, the DNA is TGTGCCAGCAGCTTGGGTCTAGCGGGGGGGCTGAAGACCCAGTACTTC. Full variable domain (missing parts from reference TRBV7-6 and TRBJ2-5): GAGVSQSPRYKVTKRGQDVALRCDPISGHVSLYWYRQALGQGPEFLTYFNYEAQQDKSGLPNDRFSAERPEGSISTLTIQRTEQRDSAMYRCASSLGLAGGLKTQYFGPGTRLLVL.

This sequence joins TRBV7-9 and TRBJ1-3; D call uncertain. V was pared by 2 bases and J by 2 bases, with 10 bases between. This CDR3 is built from 15 residues. Germline CDR1 and CDR2: SEHNR and FQNEAQ (reference sequence). The CDR3 protein is CASSLLSLPGNTIYF. CDR3 DNA: TGTGCCAGCAGCTTACTAAGCCTCCCTGGAAACACCATATATTTT.

The chain uses TRBV30 and TRBJ2-7, with TRBD2 matching 7 bases. CDR1 GTSNPN and CDR2 SVGIG come from the germline V gene (reference sequence). The CDR3 totals 15 residues. V shed 2 bases and J 7 bases; nucleotides not matched to a gene: 14. The CDR3 protein is CAWSRGGSAPDEQYF. The CDR3 DNA reads as TGTGCCTGGAGTCGGGGCGGGAGCGCTCCGGATGAGCAGTACTTC.

The V and J genes are TRBV9 and TRBJ2-1; D ambiguous. The end of the DNA is better explained by TRBJ2-7, so the J call may be wrong. The CDR3 contains 15 residues. Germline V gene sequence: CDR1 SGDLS, CDR2 YYNGEE. The chain's CDR3 is CASSVGGQPHNEQYF. The CDR3 DNA reads as TGTGCCAGCAGCGTAGGTGGGCAGCCCCACAATGAGCAGTACTTC.

J is TRBJ2-3 and V is TRBV7-3; D call uncertain. V was shortened by 9 bases and J by 5 bases, with 12 bases between the two germline ends. The CDR3 consists of 12 residues. CDR1 is SGHTA, CDR2 FQGTGA, per germline. The CDR3 loop is CASSKDRDTQYF. Written as DNA, the CDR3 is TGTGCCAGTAGCAAAGATAGAGATACGCAGTATTTT.